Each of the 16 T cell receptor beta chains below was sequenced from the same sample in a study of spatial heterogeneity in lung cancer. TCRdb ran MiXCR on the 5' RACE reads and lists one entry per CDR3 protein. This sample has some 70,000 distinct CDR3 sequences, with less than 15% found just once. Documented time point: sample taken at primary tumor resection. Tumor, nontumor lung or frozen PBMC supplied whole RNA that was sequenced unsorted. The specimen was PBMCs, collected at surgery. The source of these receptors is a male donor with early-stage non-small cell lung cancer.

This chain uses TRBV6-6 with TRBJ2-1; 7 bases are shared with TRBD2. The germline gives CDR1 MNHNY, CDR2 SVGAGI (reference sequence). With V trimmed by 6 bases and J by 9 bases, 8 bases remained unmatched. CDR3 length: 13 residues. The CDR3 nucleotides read TGTGCCAGCAGGGGAGGGGTATTAGCTGAGCAGTTCTTC. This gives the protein CASRGGVLAEQFF.

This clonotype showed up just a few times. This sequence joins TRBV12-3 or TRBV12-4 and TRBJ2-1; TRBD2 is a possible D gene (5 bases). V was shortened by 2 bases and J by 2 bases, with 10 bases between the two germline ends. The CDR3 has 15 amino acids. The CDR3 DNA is TGTGCCAGCAGTTTAAAGCGGTCCCCCTACAATGAGCAGTTCTTC. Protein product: CASSLKRSPYNEQFF.

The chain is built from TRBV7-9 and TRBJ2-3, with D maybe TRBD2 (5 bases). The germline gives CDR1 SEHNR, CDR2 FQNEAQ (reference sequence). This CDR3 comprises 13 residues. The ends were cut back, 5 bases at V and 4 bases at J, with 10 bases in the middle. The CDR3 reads CASSPRGPDTQYF. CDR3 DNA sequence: TGTGCCAGCAGCCCCCGGGGTCCAGATACGCAGTATTTT.

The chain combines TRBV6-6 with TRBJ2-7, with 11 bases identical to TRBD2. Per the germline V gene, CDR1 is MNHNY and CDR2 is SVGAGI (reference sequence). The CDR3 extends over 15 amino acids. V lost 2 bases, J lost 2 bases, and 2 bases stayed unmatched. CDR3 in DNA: TGTGCCAGCAGTTACGAACTAGCGGGAGCCTACGAGCAGTACTTC. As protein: CASSYELAGAYEQYF.

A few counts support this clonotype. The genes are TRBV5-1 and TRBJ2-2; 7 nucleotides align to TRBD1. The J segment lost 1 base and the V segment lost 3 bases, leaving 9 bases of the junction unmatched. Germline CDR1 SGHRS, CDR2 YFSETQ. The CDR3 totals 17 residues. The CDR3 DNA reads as TGCGCCAGCAGCTCCCCCACCGGGACAGAGAACACCGGGGAGCTGTTTTTT. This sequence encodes CASSSPTGTENTGELFF.

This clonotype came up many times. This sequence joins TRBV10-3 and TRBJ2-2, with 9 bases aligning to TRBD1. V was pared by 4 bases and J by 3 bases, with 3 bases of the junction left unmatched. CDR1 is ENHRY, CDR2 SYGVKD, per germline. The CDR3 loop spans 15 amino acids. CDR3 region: CAISGTGAYTGELFF. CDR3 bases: TGTGCCATCAGTGGGACAGGGGCGTACACCGGGGAGCTGTTTTTT.

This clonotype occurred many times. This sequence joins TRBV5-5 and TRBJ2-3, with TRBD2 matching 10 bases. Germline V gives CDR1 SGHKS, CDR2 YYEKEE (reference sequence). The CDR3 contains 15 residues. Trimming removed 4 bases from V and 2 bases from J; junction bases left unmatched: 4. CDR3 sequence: CASSLLAGFTDTQYF. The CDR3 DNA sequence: TGTGCCAGCAGCCTACTAGCGGGGTTCACAGATACGCAGTATTTT.

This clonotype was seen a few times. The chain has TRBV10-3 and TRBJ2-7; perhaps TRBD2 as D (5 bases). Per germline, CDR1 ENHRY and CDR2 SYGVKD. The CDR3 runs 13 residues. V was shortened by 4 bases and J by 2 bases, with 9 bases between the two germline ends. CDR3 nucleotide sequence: TGTGCCATCAGTGGTCGAGGGACCTACGAGCAGTACTTC. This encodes CAISGRGTYEQYF.

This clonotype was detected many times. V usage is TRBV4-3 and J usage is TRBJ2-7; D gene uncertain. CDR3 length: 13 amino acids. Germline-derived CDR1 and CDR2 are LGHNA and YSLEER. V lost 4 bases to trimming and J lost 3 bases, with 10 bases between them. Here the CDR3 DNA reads TGCGCCAGCAGCCGAAACCCTGGCTACGAGCAGTACTTC. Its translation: CASSRNPGYEQYF.

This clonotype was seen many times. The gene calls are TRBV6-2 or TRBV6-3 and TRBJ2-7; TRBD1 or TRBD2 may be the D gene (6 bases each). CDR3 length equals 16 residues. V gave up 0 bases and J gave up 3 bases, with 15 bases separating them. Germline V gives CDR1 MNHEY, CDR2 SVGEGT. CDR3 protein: CASSYSARGPNYEQYF. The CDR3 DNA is TGTGCCAGCAGTTACTCAGCCCGGGGGCCGAACTACGAGCAGTACTTC.

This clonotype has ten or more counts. CDR3 in amino acids: CASSIASSGANVLTF. The CDR3 nucleotides are TGTGCCAGTAGTATAGCAAGCTCTGGGGCCAACGTCCTGACTTTC. The rearrangement uses TRBV19 and TRBJ2-6; D is unresolved. The CDR3 length is 15 residues. V lost 1 base, J lost 0 bases, and 4 bases lay in between. The germline gives CDR1 LNHDA, CDR2 SQIVND (reference sequence).

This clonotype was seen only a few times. In DNA form, the CDR3 reads TGTGCCAGCAGAGTCGGACTAGTCAATGAGCAGTTCTTC. Protein product: CASRVGLVNEQFF. The rearrangement uses TRBV2 and TRBJ2-1; 7 nucleotides agree with TRBD2. Germline trimming cut 6 bases from V and 6 bases from J; bases unmatched to any gene: 5. Germline V gene data show CDR1 as SNHLY and CDR2 as FYNNEI. The CDR3 totals 13 residues.

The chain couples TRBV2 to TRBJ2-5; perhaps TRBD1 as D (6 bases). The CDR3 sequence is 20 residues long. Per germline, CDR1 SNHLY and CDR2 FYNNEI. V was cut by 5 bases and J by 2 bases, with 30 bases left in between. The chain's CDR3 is CASSTLRTDSPSFGQETQYF. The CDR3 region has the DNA TGTGCCAGCAGTACACTCCGGACAGATTCCCCGAGTTTTGGACAAGAGACCCAGTACTTC.

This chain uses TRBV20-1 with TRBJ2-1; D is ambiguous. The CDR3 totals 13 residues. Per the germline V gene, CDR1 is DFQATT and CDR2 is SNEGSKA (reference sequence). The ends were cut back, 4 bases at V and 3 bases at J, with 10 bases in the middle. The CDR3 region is CSAIPLLYNEQFF. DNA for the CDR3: TGCAGTGCTATCCCCCTTCTCTACAATGAGCAGTTCTTC.

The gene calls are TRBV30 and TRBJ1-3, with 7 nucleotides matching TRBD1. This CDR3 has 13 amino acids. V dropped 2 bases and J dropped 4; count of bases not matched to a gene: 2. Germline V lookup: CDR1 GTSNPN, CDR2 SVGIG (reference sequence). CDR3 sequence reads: CAWSQTGGNTIYF. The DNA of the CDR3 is TGTGCCTGGAGTCAGACAGGGGGAAACACCATATATTTT.

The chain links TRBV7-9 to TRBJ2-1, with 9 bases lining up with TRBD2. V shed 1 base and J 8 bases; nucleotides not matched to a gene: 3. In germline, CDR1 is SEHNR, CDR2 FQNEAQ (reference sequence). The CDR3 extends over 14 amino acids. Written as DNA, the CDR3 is TGTGCCAGCAGCTTAGAACTAGCGGGCGATGAGCAGTTCTTC. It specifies CASSLELAGDEQFF.